This T cell receptor beta chain derives from a study of blood T cells in healthy people across ages. V gave up 3 bases and J gave up 0 bases, with 5 bases separating them. Germline lookup yields CDR1 MNHNS and CDR2 SASEGT. The CDR3 runs to 13 residues. Using a J-beta primer mix together with a sample-barcoded 5' primer, a second PCR was run for 7 to 11 cycles. MiXCR, run by TCRdb on the 5' RACE reads, gives a single entry per CDR3 protein. Counted here are 800,000 to 1,300,000 distinct CDR3 sequences, 20% to 25% occurring once; the ten biggest clones make up about 0.72%. The same data also contributed to another study, on T cells of mothers and their children.

This clonotype was sampled from a girl aged 2 to 10 in good health. The sample consisted of blood. The chain combines TRBV6-1 with TRBJ1-1; no definite D call. Written as DNA, the CDR3 is TGTGCCAGCAGTGACCAAATGAACACTGAAGCTTTCTTT. It encodes CASSDQMNTEAFF.